One sample yielded the 4 T cell receptor beta chains listed below, sequenced in a study of OX40 agonist ivuxolimab in advanced cancers. Assay used: immunoSEQ multiplex PCR; TCRdb lists only in-frame clones, some missing. The data contain 45,000 or so clones, roughly 90% of them singletons. The sample consisted of CD4+ or CD8+ T cells sorted from blood, taken in a trial of the OX40 agonist ivuxolimab. The receptors were sampled from an adult with an advanced solid tumor such as melanoma, head and neck, liver or kidney cancer.

This chain links TRBV5-5 with TRBJ1-5, with TRBD1 as a possible D gene (5 bases). Trimming cost V 3 bases and J 2 bases, with 9 bases left between them. In germline, CDR1 is SGHKS, CDR2 YYEKEE (reference sequence). CDR3 length equals 14 residues. The CDR3 loop is CASSSWGGNQPQHF. The CDR3 region has the DNA TGTGCCAGCAGCTCGTGGGGCGGCAATCAGCCCCAGCATTTT.

This clone occurred once. The chain joins TRBV7-9 to TRBJ1-1; D gene unclear. V dropped 3 bases and J dropped 11 bases, with 10 bases sitting between them. CDR1 is SEHNR and CDR2 is FQNEAQ in the germline V gene (reference sequence). The CDR3 sequence is 11 residues long. The CDR3 sequence: CASSFSTIAFF. The CDR3 DNA follows: TGTGCCAGCAGCTTTAGCACAATCGCTTTCTTT.

The rearrangement joins TRBV7-8 to TRBJ2-5, with D possibly matching TRBD1 (7 bases). V was cut by 5 bases and J by 1 base, with 14 bases left in between. CDR3 length equals 15 residues. Germline V CDR1 and CDR2: SGHVS, FQNEAQ. The DNA of the CDR3 is TGTGCCAGCAGCCGGGGGCGGACAGGCCAAGAGACCCAGTACTTC. Protein product: CASSRGRTGQETQYF.

V is TRBV19 and J is TRBJ1-3; D gene uncertain. The CDR3 is made up of 14 amino acids. Germline values: CDR1 LNHDA, CDR2 SQIVND (reference sequence). The V gene lost 5 bases and the J gene lost 0 bases, with 8 bases spanning the gap. Here the CDR3 DNA reads TGTGCCAGTAGTTCCCCACCCTCTGGAAACACCATATATTTT. Amino acids: CASSSPPSGNTIYF.